Listed here are 3 T cell receptor beta chains from one sample, sequenced in a study of blood T cell repertoires in COVID-19. Data came from immunoSEQ multiplex PCR; TCRdb stores just in-frame clones and leaves some out. There are around 380,000 clones in the sample; about four fifths occur only once, and approximately 1% lies in the top ten. The sample comprised peripheral blood. The receptors derive from a human donor with acute or convalescent COVID-19. The donor label of this sample is uncertain.

This rearrangement joins TRBV4-2 to TRBJ2-2; 8 bases are a match to TRBD1. CDR1 is LGHNA, CDR2 YNFKEQ, per germline. CDR3 length equals 15 residues. Trimming cost V 6 bases and J 6 bases; bases outside gene matches: 9. In DNA, the CDR3 is TGTGCCAGCAGACCCCCGGACAGGGTCCCCGGGGAGCTGTTTTTT. This encodes CASRPPDRVPGELFF.

This clone was counted once. This chain uses TRBV7-2 with TRBJ2-2; D is possibly TRBD2 (6 bases). CDR1 is SGHTA, CDR2 FQGNSA, per germline. This CDR3 has 16 residues. Trimming cost V 5 bases and J 1 base, with 14 bases left between them. CDR3 sequence: CASSPGGAQNTGELFF. DNA for the CDR3: TGTGCCAGCAGCCCCGGCGGGGCACAGAACACCGGGGAGCTGTTTTTT.

The CDR3 reads CASSQGEGRSNQPQHF. In nucleotides, the CDR3 is TGTGCCAGCAGCCAAGGTGAGGGGAGGTCAAATCAGCCCCAGCATTTT. The rearrangement links TRBV14 to TRBJ1-5; tentatively, D is TRBD1 (5 bases). Germline lookup yields CDR1 SGHDN and CDR2 FVKESK. V lost 1 base and J 4 bases, leaving 14 bases between the germline ends. The CDR3 has 16 residues.